This paragraph reports one TCR beta chain. Its matching antigen is unknown. This table comes from immunoSEQ multiplex PCR, and its TCRdb copy is limited to in-frame clones, with some not included. The profile shows about 150,000 clones, 90% of them singletons. These data come from a study of T cell responses to AZD1222 COVID-19 vaccine. Whole-study results and caveats: Spike-wide coverage was observed for vaccine-associated CD4 TCRs, with dominant responses at 160-218 and 743-854. The donor group comprised mostly white British people and more females; the analysis possibly underestimated clonal diversity. Baseline testing showed seropositivity in only five to seven AZD1222 recipients. Spike-specific TCR breadth and depth went up after people got two AZD1222 doses.

CDR1 and CDR2 (germline): SGDLS, YYNGEE. CDR3 size: 15 residues. V lost 0 bases and J lost 0, with 7 bases in between. The chain uses TRBV9 and TRBJ1-5, with D perhaps matching TRBD1 (6 bases). This sample comprised peripheral blood, obtained on day 0 of AZD1222 vaccination. This sequence was found in an adult in good health. The CDR3 loop is CASSVGDTSNQPQHF. CDR3 in DNA: TGTGCCAGCAGCGTAGGGGACACTAGCAATCAGCCCCAGCATTTT.